The TCR beta chain described here comes from a study of cytomegalovirus exposure and HLA in healthy donors. The overall study: Most genotyped donors, over 70% of 300 to 400, had Caucasian-associated genetic ancestry. Broader study findings: Rarity held for most TCR sequences, but there were some public TCRs that occurred in many donors. Later analysis reportedly placed an Asian-associated ancestry cluster below the roughly 630-donor mean in N-insertions. Later analysis revealed greater clonal expansion in HLA-associated TCR beta chains than in equally common others.

Amplification used 60 Vbeta primers and 13 Jbeta primers. The assay was immunoSEQ multiplex PCR, and TCRdb's table has in-frame clones only and misses some. The sample includes some 120,000 clones, about 80% seen only once; the top ten take about 12%. J was trimmed by 6 bases and V by 6 bases; bases with no gene match: 7. In germline, CDR1 is SQVTM, CDR2 ANQGSEA. The CDR3 spans 15 residues. About this clone: Its target is unknown.

What was sequenced was PBMCs. The chain recombines TRBV29-1 with TRBJ2-1; 14 bases agree with TRBD2. The sequence was collected from a woman aged 40 to 50 in good health and CMV-seropositive. Here the CDR3 reads CSVDTGTSGGNEQFF. The CDR3, as DNA: TGCAGCGTGGACACCGGGACTAGCGGGGGCAATGAGCAGTTCTTC.